A selection of T cell receptor beta chains follows, all from one sample in a study of shared clonotypes between healthy human individuals. Profiling relied on immunoSEQ multiplex PCR, and the TCRdb table lists in-frame clones only, not all of them. The sample records some 2,000,000 clones, 85% to 95% being singletons. The specimen sequenced was naive CD4+ T cells sorted from blood. These receptors were obtained from a man between 18 and 35 years old in good health. The CDR3 runs from the conserved cysteine through the conserved F or W. A D gene is named only where the DNA matches it firmly. A clone size is listed for some rows: how often the clone was seen (once, few, many), or a class if it is expanded.

CDR3aa | CDR3nt | j_gene | d_gene | abundance | v_gene
CASSQDYVSSYNEQFF | TGTGCCAGCAGCCAAGATTACGTGAGCTCCTACAATGAGCAGTTCTTC | TRBJ2-1 | - | - | TRBV7-2
CASSQDPGISNQPQHF | TGCGCCAGCAGCCAAGATCCAGGGATTAGCAATCAGCCCCAGCATTTT | TRBJ1-5 | - | - | TRBV4-1
CASSSSDRGNQPQHF | - | TRBJ1-5 | - | - | TRBV28
CASRGLDSWGGNEQFF | TGCGCCAGCAGGGGACTTGATAGCTGGGGGGGCAATGAGCAGTTCTTC | TRBJ2-1 | TRBD2 | - | TRBV10-2
CASSQGWGLAFYEQYF | TGCGCCAGCAGCCAAGGTTGGGGACTAGCGTTCTACGAGCAGTACTTC | TRBJ2-7 | TRBD2 | - | TRBV4-1
CASRTSSVVDGYTF | TGTGCCAGTAGGACCTCTTCGGTGGTTGACGGCTACACCTTC | TRBJ1-2 | - | - | TRBV19
CASSGGKNYGYTF | TGTGCCAGTAGCGGGGGCAAGAACTATGGCTACACCTTC | TRBJ1-2 | - | - | TRBV19
CAIGQGANYGYTF | TGTGCCATCGGACAGGGGGCTAACTATGGCTACACCTTC | TRBJ1-2 | TRBD1 | - | TRBV10-3
CASTLTGDGYTF | TGTGCCAGTACCCTGACAGGGGATGGCTACACCTTC | TRBJ1-2 | TRBD1 | few | TRBV19
CAIGEGDTGELFF | TGTGCCATCGGTGAGGGGGACACCGGGGAGCTGTTTTTT | TRBJ2-2 | - | - | TRBV10-3
CASSLEPGTGPSAYGYTF | TGTGCCAGCAGCTTGGAGCCCGGGACAGGGCCCTCTGCGTATGGCTACACCTTC | TRBJ1-2 | TRBD1 | - | TRBV7-6
CASSPDTFKGYGYTF | TGTGCCAGCAGCCCTGACACCTTCAAGGGCTATGGCTACACCTTC | TRBJ1-2 | - | - | TRBV6-5
CASTPAGGIDTQYF | TGCGCCAGCACCCCGGCAGGGGGCATAGATACGCAGTATTTT | TRBJ2-3 | TRBD1 | - | TRBV5-1
CASNQMGALRGNTIYF | TGTGCCAGCAATCAGATGGGGGCTCTGAGGGGAAACACCATATATTTT | TRBJ1-3 | - | - | TRBV28
CASSPQPLGQEQFF | TGTGCCAGCAGCCCCCAACCACTAGGGCAAGAGCAGTTCTTC | TRBJ2-1 | - | - | TRBV7-3
CASSDQGGPSSYEQYF | TGTGCCAGCAGTGATCAGGGGGGGCCTAGCTCCTACGAGCAGTACTTC | TRBJ2-7 | - | - | TRBV25-1
CASREQGRETQYF | TGTGCCAGCAGGGAACAGGGACGGGAGACCCAGTACTTC | TRBJ2-5 | - | - | TRBV6-5
CASSPPVRETQYF | TGTGCCAGCAGCCCCCCGGTTCGGGAGACCCAGTACTTC | TRBJ2-5 | - | - | TRBV7-9
CASSSVGGSKTEAFF | TGTGCCAGCAGCTCAGTGGGGGGATCGAAGACTGAAGCTTTCTTT | TRBJ1-1 | - | - | TRBV11-1
CSVGQGSQPQHF | TGCAGCGTCGGACAGGGGAGTCAGCCCCAGCATTTT | TRBJ1-5 | TRBD1 | once | TRBV29-1
CASSYQLDALEQYF | TGCGCCAGCAGCTATCAACTAGATGCGTTGGAGCAGTACTTC | TRBJ2-7 | - | - | TRBV5-1
CASRYREATEAFF | TGTGCCAGCAGATACAGGGAGGCCACTGAAGCTTTCTTT | TRBJ1-1 | - | - | TRBV27
CASIGTEAFF | TGTGCCAGCATCGGCACTGAAGCTTTCTTT | TRBJ1-1 | - | - | TRBV28
CASKEHTLSPYEQYF | TGTGCCAGCAAAGAACACACCTTGAGCCCCTACGAGCAGTACTTC | TRBJ2-7 | - | - | TRBV2
CASSVGSNFPEAFF | TGTGCCAGCAGCGTGGGCAGCAACTTTCCTGAAGCTTTCTTT | TRBJ1-1 | - | - | TRBV9
CAISMTGSLSGNTIYF | TGTGCCATCAGTATGACGGGTTCCTTATCCGGAAACACCATATATTTT | TRBJ1-3 | - | - | TRBV10-3
CASSPESGQGSYEQYF | TGCGCCAGCAGCCCGGAGAGCGGACAGGGCTCCTACGAGCAGTACTTC | TRBJ2-7 | TRBD1 | - | TRBV5-1